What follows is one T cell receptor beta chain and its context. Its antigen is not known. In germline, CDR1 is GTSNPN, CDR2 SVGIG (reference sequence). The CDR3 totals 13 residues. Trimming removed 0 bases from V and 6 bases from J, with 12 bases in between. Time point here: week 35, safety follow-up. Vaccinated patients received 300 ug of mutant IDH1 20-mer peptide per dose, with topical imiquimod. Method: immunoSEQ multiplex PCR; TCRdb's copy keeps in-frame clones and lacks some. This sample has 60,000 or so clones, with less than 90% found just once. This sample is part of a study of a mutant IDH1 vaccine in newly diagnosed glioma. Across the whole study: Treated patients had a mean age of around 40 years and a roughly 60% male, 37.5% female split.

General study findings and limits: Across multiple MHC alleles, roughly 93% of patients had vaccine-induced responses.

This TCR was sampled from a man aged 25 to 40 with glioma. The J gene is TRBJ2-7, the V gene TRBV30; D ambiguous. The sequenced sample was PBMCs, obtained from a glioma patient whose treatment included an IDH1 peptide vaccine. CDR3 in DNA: TGTGCCTGGAGTGTACTACGGTGGAGCGAGCAGTACTTC. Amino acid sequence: CAWSVLRWSEQYF.